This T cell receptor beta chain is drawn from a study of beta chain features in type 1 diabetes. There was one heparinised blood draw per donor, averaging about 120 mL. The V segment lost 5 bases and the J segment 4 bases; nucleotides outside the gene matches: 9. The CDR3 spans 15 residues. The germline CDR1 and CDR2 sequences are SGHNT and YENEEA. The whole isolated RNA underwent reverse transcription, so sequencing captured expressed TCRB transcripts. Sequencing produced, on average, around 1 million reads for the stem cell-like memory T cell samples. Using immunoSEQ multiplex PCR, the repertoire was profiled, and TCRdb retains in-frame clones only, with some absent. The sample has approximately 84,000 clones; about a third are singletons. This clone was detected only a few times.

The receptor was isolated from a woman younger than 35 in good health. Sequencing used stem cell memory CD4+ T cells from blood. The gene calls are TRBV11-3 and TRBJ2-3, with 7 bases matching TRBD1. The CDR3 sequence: CASSLRRGRSDTQYF. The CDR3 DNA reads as TGTGCCAGCAGCCTTAGAAGGGGGCGATCAGATACGCAGTATTTT.